Here is one TCR beta chain with its context. The antigen is undetermined. Germline lookup yields CDR1 LGHNA and CDR2 YNFKEQ. The ends were cut back, 4 bases at V and 4 bases at J, with 11 bases in the middle. The CDR3 spans 14 residues. Measured with immunoSEQ multiplex PCR; TCRdb has only the in-frame clones, and not every one. The top ten hold around 15% of the sample, which has about 200,000 clones, around 83% seen once. This sample stems from a study of cytomegalovirus exposure and HLA in healthy donors. Study results and limitations: The classifier, whose performance was assessed in both the original and validation cohorts, reportedly diagnosed cytomegalovirus status with high specificity and sensitivity. One later analysis, an examination of the 90 to 150 validation repertoires, found that first-cohort TCR clusters tended to co-occur in them. A few chains tied to CMV proved CMV antigen-specific in vitro. Some TCR beta chains (roughly 160 of them) were listed as cytomegalovirus-associated.

The rearrangement uses TRBV4-2 and TRBJ1-5; D is perhaps TRBD1 (5 bases). This TCR came from a woman in her twenties or thirties in good health and CMV-seropositive. The sequenced material came from PBMCs. CDR3 DNA sequence: TGTGCCAGCAGCCCCCGGCGGGGGAATCAGCCCCAGCATTTT. Translating gives CASSPRRGNQPQHF.